These T cell receptor beta chains were read from a single sample in a study of CD4 T cells in relation to SARS-CoV-2 and coronaviruses. These receptors lack a known antigen. Using immunoSEQ multiplex PCR, the repertoire was profiled, and TCRdb retains in-frame clones only, with some absent. The data show about 36,000 clones, about 86% seen once. The specimen was naive CD4+ T cells from PBMCs, cultured in vitro. The receptor set was obtained from an adult with COVID-19. The CDR3 runs from the conserved cysteine through the conserved F or W. Each record gives: D gene, V gene, J gene, clone size, CDR3 DNA, CDR3 protein. The D gene is left open where the match is weak. Only part of the rows carry a size: once, few, many, or a class if the clone is expanded.

TRBD1	TRBV2	TRBJ2-7	once	TGTGCCGGTGGGACAGGGTGGTACGAGCAGTACTTC	CAGGTGWYEQYF
NA	TRBV6-6	TRBJ2-3	NA	TGTGCCAGCAGTCAACGGGACCCGCGTTCGGGTACGCAGTATTTT	CASSQRDPRSGTQYF
NA	TRBV6-1	TRBJ2-2	NA	TGTGCCAGCAGTGAAGCCCGGGGAACCGGGGAGCTGTTTTTT	CASSEARGTGELFF
NA	TRBV13	TRBJ2-7	NA	TGTGCCAGCCAGTCGGATAGCGGAACCTACGAGCAGTACTTC	CASQSDSGTYEQYF
NA	TRBV30	TRBJ2-2	NA	TGTGCCTGGATGCGGGGCAACACCGGGGAGCTGTTTTTT	CAWMRGNTGELFF
NA	TRBV3-1/TRBV3-2	TRBJ2-1	NA	TGTGCCAGCAGCCGTGGAGCGGCGGAGCAGTTCTTC	CASSRGAAEQFF
NA	TRBV5-6	TRBJ2-7	NA	TGTGCCAGCAGCAGAAGGGGGAGAGAGGGCCACGAGCAGTACTTC	CASSRRGREGHEQYF
TRBD2	TRBV7-3	TRBJ2-1	NA	TGTGCCAGCAGCTTATGGGGGACTAGCTCCTACAATGAGCAGTTCTTC	CASSLWGTSSYNEQFF
NA	TRBV7-9	TRBJ1-2	NA	TGTGCCAGCAGCTTAGGGTGGGATCCTAACTATGGCTACACCTTC	CASSLGWDPNYGYTF
NA	TRBV30	TRBJ1-6	NA	TGTGCCTTGGGAGGCATCGCCTATTCACCCCTCCACTTT	CALGGIAYSPLHF
NA	TRBV12-3/TRBV12-4	TRBJ2-7	NA	TGTGCCAGCAGTTTAAGGGAAACCTACGAGCAGTACTTC	CASSLRETYEQYF
TRBD1	TRBV24-1	TRBJ2-3	NA	TGTGCCACCAGTGACTCCCGGACAGGGGGGACAGATACGCAGTATTTT	CATSDSRTGGTDTQYF
TRBD1	TRBV15	TRBJ2-2	NA	TGTGCCACCGCCGGGACAGGGGATTTGGCCGGGGAGCTGTTTTTT	CATAGTGDLAGELFF
TRBD1	TRBV27	TRBJ2-7	once	TGTGCCAGCAGTCCGGGACAGGCCTACGAGCAGTACTTC	CASSPGQAYEQYF
TRBD2	TRBV5-1	TRBJ2-2	NA	TGCGCCAGCAGCTTGGCGGGGGGACTAACCGGGGAGCTGTTTTTT	CASSLAGGLTGELFF
TRBD2	TRBV15	TRBJ2-1	NA	TGTGCCACCAGCAGTATAGCGGGAGGGCCTACCGATGAGCAGTTCTTC	CATSSIAGGPTDEQFF
TRBD2	TRBV10-2	TRBJ2-1	NA	TGCGCCAGCAGTGAGTCTGGCCTAGCGGGAGCCAATGAGCAGTTCTTC	CASSESGLAGANEQFF
NA	TRBV2	TRBJ1-5	NA	TGTGCCAGCAGTGAGGAAGGCCAAAATCAGCCCCAGCATTTT	CASSEEGQNQPQHF
TRBD1	TRBV27	TRBJ2-5	NA	TGTGCCAGCAGCTCGGACAGGGCTGAGACCCAGTACTTC	CASSSDRAETQYF
NA	TRBV13	TRBJ2-3	NA	TGTGCCAGCAGCCTAGGGAGGATAGGGGGCAAACCAGATACGCAGTATTTT	CASSLGRIGGKPDTQYF
NA	TRBV12-3/TRBV12-4	TRBJ2-7	NA	TGTGCCAGCAGTCCCGACTACTACGAGCAGTACTTC	CASSPDYYEQYF
NA	TRBV4-1	TRBJ2-5	NA	TGCGCCAGCAACCCTCGCGATATGGACAGCCAAGAGACCCAGTACTTC	CASNPRDMDSQETQYF